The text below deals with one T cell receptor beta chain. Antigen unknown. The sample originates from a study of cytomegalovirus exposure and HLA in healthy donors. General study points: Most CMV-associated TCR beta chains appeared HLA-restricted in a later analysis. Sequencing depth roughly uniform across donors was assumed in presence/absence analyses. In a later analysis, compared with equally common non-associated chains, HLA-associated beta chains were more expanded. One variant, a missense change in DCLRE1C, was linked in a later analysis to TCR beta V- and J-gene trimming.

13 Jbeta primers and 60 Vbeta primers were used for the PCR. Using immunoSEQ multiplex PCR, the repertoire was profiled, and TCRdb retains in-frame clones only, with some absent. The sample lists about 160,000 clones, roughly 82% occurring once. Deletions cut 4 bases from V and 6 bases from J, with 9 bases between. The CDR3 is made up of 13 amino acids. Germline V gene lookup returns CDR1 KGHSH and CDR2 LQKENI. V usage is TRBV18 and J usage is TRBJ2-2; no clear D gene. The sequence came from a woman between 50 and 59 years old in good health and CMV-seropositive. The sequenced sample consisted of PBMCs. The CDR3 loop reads CASSLESSGELFF. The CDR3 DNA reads TGTGCCAGCTCACTTGAGAGTTCCGGGGAGCTGTTTTTT.